A single sample is the source of the 21 T cell receptor beta chains below, sequenced in a study of blood T cell repertoires in COVID-19 (dated by TCRdb to the early 2020s). The receptor library was made with the immunoSEQ multiplex PCR assay. TCRdb re-hosts the immuneACCESS table, in-frame sequences only. Its copies lack some clones; in the studies checked, an unresolved V gene accounts for under half of them, and the cause for the rest is not known. Present in this sample are 150,000 to 200,000 clones, about 90% of which were seen just once. In total, the top ten clones hold roughly 1.2% of the sample. The sample was PBMCs or T cells enriched from blood (not recorded which). Receptors originate from a human donor with acute COVID-19. The donor label of this sample is uncertain.

J is TRBJ2-1 and V is TRBV28; 9 bases agree with TRBD1. Germline V lookup: CDR1 MDHEN, CDR2 SYDVKM. V trimming: 5 bases; J trimming: 6 bases; junction bases outside the gene matches: 8. The CDR3 consists of 15 residues. CDR3 coding DNA: TGTGCCAGCAGTCCTCGGGGACAGGGTATCAATGAGCAGTTCTTC. Protein: CASSPRGQGINEQFF.

The chain is built from TRBV11-2 and TRBJ2-7, with D perhaps TRBD2 (5 bases). The CDR3 loop spans 12 amino acids. V lost 5 bases to trimming and J lost 3 bases, with 8 bases between them. Per the germline V gene, CDR1 is SGHAT and CDR2 is FQNNGV. In DNA, the CDR3 is TGTGCCAGCAGCGCGGGCCTCTACGAGCAGTACTTC. Translated, it gives CASSAGLYEQYF.

Comment on this clone: This specimen includes other DNA sequences encoding the same CDR3. The chain has TRBV4-1 and TRBJ1-5; perhaps TRBD1 as D (5 bases). V was pared by 0 bases and J by 5 bases, with 11 bases between. The CDR3 is 15 residues long. The germline V gene encodes CDR1 MGHRA and CDR2 YSYEKL. The CDR3 region has the DNA TGCGCCAGCAGCCAAGATAGGCAGGGATATCAGCCCCAGCATTTT. It translates to CASSQDRQGYQPQHF.

CDR3 region: CASSERQGGNTIYF. The CDR3 DNA reads TGTGCCAGCAGTGAACGCCAGGGGGGAAACACCATATATTTT. The chain has TRBV2 and TRBJ1-3; possibly TRBD1 for D (6 bases). Per the germline V gene, CDR1 is SNHLY and CDR2 is FYNNEI. The CDR3 is 14 amino acids. The V end lost 2 bases, the J end lost 4 bases, and 9 bases lay between the germline ends.

The J gene is TRBJ2-7, the V gene TRBV10-1; TRBD1 might be the D (6 bases). The CDR3 is 13 residues long. V was trimmed by 11 bases and J by 2 bases, leaving 16 bases between them. Germline assignment: CDR1 WNHNN and CDR2 SYGVQD (reference sequence). CDR3 sequence reads: CALVTDSPYEQYF. CDR3 nucleotides: TGCGCCCTAGTCACGGACAGCCCCTACGAGCAGTACTTC.

The chain uses TRBV5-4 and TRBJ2-5; 7 bases are a match to TRBD1. Germline V CDR1 and CDR2: SGHNT, YYREEE (reference sequence). The V gene end was trimmed by 1 base and the J gene end by 5 bases; junction bases not matched to a gene: 8. The CDR3 spans 15 residues. The CDR3 spells CASSLRRQGMETQYF. The CDR3 coding sequence is TGTGCCAGCAGCTTGCGCCGACAGGGAATGGAGACCCAGTACTTC.

The rearrangement joins TRBV30 to TRBJ1-1; D is undetermined. There are 14 residues in the CDR3. Germline CDR1 reads GTSNPN; CDR2 reads SVGIG (reference sequence). V was trimmed by 0 bases and J by 8 bases, leaving 16 bases between them. The CDR3 protein is CAWSVHSQLPEAFF. CDR3 coding DNA: TGTGCCTGGAGTGTACATTCCCAGTTACCAGAAGCTTTCTTT.

The V gene is TRBV5-1, the J gene TRBJ2-7, with a weak D call TRBD1 (6 bases). Trimming pared 7 bases from V and 2 bases from J, leaving 16 bases between. Germline CDR1 is SGHRS and CDR2 is YFSETQ. The length of the CDR3 is 14 residues. Here the CDR3 DNA reads TGCGCCAGCGGATTGGGACATCTGACCTACGAGCAGTACTTC. Translation: CASGLGHLTYEQYF.

This chain links TRBV7-8 with TRBJ1-6, with 10 nucleotides matching TRBD1. The length of the CDR3 is 18 residues. Germline CDR1 is SGHVS and CDR2 is FQNEAQ. J was trimmed by 0 bases and V by 2 bases; bases with no gene match: 4. The CDR3 protein is CASSLRGQGSSYNSPLHF. The CDR3 DNA reads TGTGCCAGCAGCTTAAGGGGACAGGGGAGCTCCTATAATTCACCCCTCCACTTT.

This clone was seen just once. The rearrangement joins TRBV7-8 to TRBJ1-6; tentative D call: TRBD1 (5 bases). V shed 1 base and J shed 7 bases, with 11 bases lying between them. Germline CDR1 is SGHVS and CDR2 is FQNEAQ. The CDR3 contains 15 residues. The CDR3 bases are TGTGCCAGCAGCTTAGATGGGGGGATGAATTCACCCCTCCACTTT. Protein: CASSLDGGMNSPLHF.

CDR3 amino acids: CASSGIRRRASGNTIYF. The CDR3 region has the DNA TGTGCCAGCTCAGGTATCAGGCGTCGAGCCTCTGGAAACACCATATATTTT. The chain is built from TRBV18 and TRBJ1-3; D remains ambiguous. The CDR3 consists of 17 residues. Trimming took off 5 bases at V and 0 bases at J, with 17 bases between the two ends. Germline CDR1 KGHSH, CDR2 LQKENI. Supplemented by reference TRBV18 and TRBJ1-3, the full variable domain reads NAGVMQNPRHLVRRRGQEARLRCSPMKGHSHVYWYRQLPEEGLKFMVYLQKENIIDESGMPKERFSAEFPKEGPSILRIQQVVRGDSAAYFCASSGIRRRASGNTIYFGEGSWLTVV.

The rearrangement links TRBV12-5 to TRBJ2-1; 11 nucleotides line up with TRBD1. V dropped 0 bases and J dropped 10; count of bases not matched to a gene: 14. From germline, CDR1 is LGHNT and CDR2 FRNRAP. The CDR3 contains 18 residues. The CDR3 spells CASGLVVKGQGDAWEQFF. The CDR3 coding sequence is TGTGCTAGTGGTTTGGTAGTTAAGGGACAGGGGGATGCTTGGGAGCAGTTCTTC.

A remark on this clone: Germline and junction disagree at one end, which may indicate a read error. The chain has TRBV10-3 and TRBJ2-7; possible D gene TRBD1, 5 bases. This CDR3 has 15 amino acids. Germline V lookup: CDR1 ENHRY, CDR2 SYGVKD. CDR3 in DNA: TGTGCCATCAGTGAGGGTCAGGGTGGTTCCTCCGAGCAGTACTTC. It translates to CAISEGQGGSSEQYF.

The V call is TRBV19, the J call TRBJ1-1, with TRBD1 identical over 9 bases. This CDR3 region has 13 residues. Germline V lookup: CDR1 LNHDA, CDR2 SQIVND (reference sequence). J was trimmed by 4 bases and V by 10 bases; bases with no gene match: 7. The CDR3 DNA reads TGTGCCACCCGGGACAGGGTGGTCACTGAAGCTTTCTTT. It specifies CATRDRVVTEAFF.

This rearrangement joins TRBV5-8 to TRBJ1-5; possibly TRBD1 for D (5 bases). Germline loops: CDR1 SGHTS, CDR2 YDEGEE. Deletions cut 0 bases from V and 0 bases from J, with 10 bases between. The CDR3 is made up of 16 amino acids. In nucleotides, the CDR3 is TGTGCCAGCAGCTTGGATATGCAGGGTAGCAATCAGCCCCAGCATTTT. This codes for CASSLDMQGSNQPQHF.

Only a few counts were recorded for this clone. The CDR3 DNA reads as TGTGCCAGCAGCCCCCGACAGGACACTGAAGCTTTCTTT. Translating gives CASSPRQDTEAFF. V and J are TRBV7-6 and TRBJ1-1; perhaps TRBD1 as D (6 bases). The CDR3 is 13 residues long. With 5 bases removed from V and 3 bases from J, the gap between germline ends came to 10 bases. Germline-derived CDR1 and CDR2 are SGHVS and FNYEAQ.

CDR3: CASSLAHGGATNEKLFF. In nucleotides, the CDR3 is TGCGCCAGCAGCTTGGCGCATGGCGGGGCAACTAATGAAAAACTGTTTTTT. This chain connects TRBV5-1 to TRBJ1-4; D is unresolved. Germline CDR1 is SGHRS and CDR2 is YFSETQ. This CDR3 has 17 residues. V gave up 0 bases and J gave up 0 bases, with 12 bases separating them.

The chain joins TRBV9 to TRBJ2-7; D gene unclear. Germline V lookup: CDR1 SGDLS, CDR2 YYNGEE. The ends were cut back, 3 bases at V and 6 bases at J, with 13 bases in the middle. The CDR3 is 13 amino acids. The CDR3: CASSAPPVPEQYF. CDR3 DNA: TGTGCCAGCAGCGCCCCCCCAGTTCCCGAGCAGTACTTC.

The CDR3 region is CASSMDRGRSPLHF. DNA of the CDR3: TGTGCCAGTAGTATGGACAGGGGAAGGTCACCCCTCCACTTT. The rearrangement uses TRBV19 and TRBJ1-6, with 9 bases identical to TRBD1. The CDR3 runs 14 residues. Unmatched junction bases numbered 4, after V lost 3 bases and J lost 10 bases. CDR1 is LNHDA, CDR2 SQIVND, per germline (reference sequence).

The V and J genes are TRBV7-9 and TRBJ2-3, with 8 positions matching TRBD2. V trimming: 0 bases; J trimming: 5 bases; junction bases outside the gene matches: 4. CDR1 SEHNR and CDR2 FQNEAQ come from the germline V gene (reference sequence). CDR3 length: 15 residues. The CDR3 region has the DNA TGTGCCAGCAGCTTAGCGGGACTAGGCTTAGATACGCAGTATTTT. Residues: CASSLAGLGLDTQYF. Together with reference TRBV7-9 and TRBJ2-3, the CDR3 gives the full variable domain: DTGVSQNPRHKITKRGQNVTFRCDPISEHNRLYWYRQTLGQGPEFLTYFQNEAQLEKSRLLSDRFSAERPKGSFSTLEIQRTEQGDSAMYLCASSLAGLGLDTQYFGPGTRLTVL.

The V call is TRBV7-9, the J call TRBJ1-3, with 7 bases aligning to TRBD1. V lost 5 bases to trimming and J lost 0 bases; unmatched junction nucleotides: 22. The CDR3 spans 21 residues. Germline V gene lookup returns CDR1 SEHNR and CDR2 FQNEAQ (reference sequence). The CDR3 nucleotides read TGTGCCAGCAGCAACCCTAGCAGGGGACAGAGAAACCCTCGCTCTGGAAACACCATATATTTT. Translated, it gives CASSNPSRGQRNPRSGNTIYF.